Shown below are 15 T cell receptor beta chains from a single sample sequenced in a study of T cell responses to AZD1222 COVID-19 vaccine (dated by TCRdb to 2020 to 2023). The library was produced with the immunoSEQ multiplex PCR assay. TCRdb limited this immuneACCESS table to in-frame rearrangements with V and J called. A share of clones is missing; checked studies link under half to unresolved V genes, and the rest is unexplained. The sample has tens of thousands of clones on record, approximately 90% of them singletons. The ten largest clones take up roughly a tenth of the sample. This specimen's time point label, interpreted: baseline before first vaccination. Sequenced material: peripheral blood, taken on day 0 of AZD1222 vaccination. The source of these receptors is an adult in good health.

There are a few counts of this clone. The rearrangement joins TRBV27 to TRBJ2-7; D remains ambiguous. Deletions cut 3 bases from V and 2 bases from J, with 8 bases between. This CDR3 comprises 13 residues. CDR1 MNHEY and CDR2 SMNVEV come from the germline V gene (reference sequence). Here the CDR3 DNA reads TGTGCCAGCAGTTTTGGAAAAGCCTACGAGCAGTACTTC. This translates into CASSFGKAYEQYF.

This clone was recorded a few times. This chain connects TRBV6-1 to TRBJ2-3; 12 bases are shared with TRBD2. V trimming: 1 base; J trimming: 10 bases; junction bases outside the gene matches: 6. This CDR3 contains 15 residues. From germline, CDR1 is MNHNS and CDR2 SASEGT. DNA for the CDR3: TGTGCCAGCAGTGAAGTGACTAGCGGGAGCGGAGCGCAGTATTTT. Protein sequence: CASSEVTSGSGAQYF.

This chain uses TRBV7-3 with TRBJ2-1; TRBD2 aligns across 11 bases. V lost 1 base and J lost 6; bases outside the gene matches: 2. CDR1 and CDR2 (germline): SGHTA, FQGTGA. This CDR3 contains 15 residues. DNA of the CDR3: TGTGCCAGCAGCTTAAGTAGCGGGAGGGCCAATGAGCAGTTCTTC. Translated: CASSLSSGRANEQFF.

V usage is TRBV6-6 and J usage is TRBJ2-5; 10 positions agree with TRBD1. Trimming took 6 bases from V and 3 from J; bases not matched to a gene: 1. The CDR3 sequence is 13 residues long. CDR1 is MNHNY and CDR2 is SVGAGI in the germline V gene (reference sequence). CDR3 sequence (DNA): TGTGCCAGCAGGGGGACAGGGGAAGAGACCCAGTACTTC. Protein product: CASRGTGEETQYF.

This clone was found once. The rearrangement joins TRBV5-1 to TRBJ1-2; maybe TRBD1 (5 bases). CDR3 length: 14 amino acids. Germline assignment: CDR1 SGHRS and CDR2 YFSETQ. Trimming shortened V by 0 bases and J by 5 bases, and 11 bases separated the two germline ends. The CDR3 nucleotides are TGCGCCAGCAGCTTGGAGCGGGGGGTGTATGGCTACACCTTC. Protein sequence: CASSLERGVYGYTF.

The CDR3 is CASSPLRERNTQYF. The CDR3 DNA reads as TGTGCCAGCAGCCCCCTCCGGGAACGGAATACGCAGTATTTT. The chain employs TRBV7-2 and TRBJ2-3; D is possibly TRBD2 (5 bases). The germline V and J ends were trimmed by 5 bases and 7 bases, with 16 bases remaining between them. The CDR3 totals 14 residues. Germline V CDR1 and CDR2: SGHTA, FQGNSA.

The rearrangement uses TRBV5-1 and TRBJ1-5; D is undetermined. Germline CDR1 is SGHRS and CDR2 is YFSETQ. Trimming took off 1 base at V and 5 bases at J, with 10 bases between the two ends. This CDR3 is built from 14 residues. CDR3 DNA: TGCGCCAGCAGCTTGACAATTCGCCATCAGCCCCAGCATTTT. Protein product: CASSLTIRHQPQHF. The full variable domain, in which reference TRBV5-1 and TRBJ1-5 provide the parts outside the CDR3, is KAGVTQTPRYLIKTRGQQVTLSCSPISGHRSVSWYQQTPGQGLQFLFEYFSETQRNKGNFPGRFSGRQFSNSRSEMNVSTLELGDSALYLCASSLTIRHQPQHFGDGTRLSIL.

This clone was seen a single time. This chain connects TRBV7-2 to TRBJ1-4, with a possible D match to TRBD1 (5 bases). This CDR3 is built from 16 residues. Germline CDR1 is SGHTA and CDR2 is FQGNSA. The V end lost 2 bases, the J end lost 0 bases, and 10 bases lay between the germline ends. The CDR3 loop is CASSLRGPATNEKLFF. CDR3 nucleotide sequence: TGTGCCAGCAGCTTAAGGGGACCAGCAACTAATGAAAAACTGTTTTTT. The full variable domain, in which reference TRBV7-2 and TRBJ1-4 provide the parts outside the CDR3, is GAGVSQSPSNKVTEKGKDVELRCDPISGHTALYWYRQSLGQGLEFLIYFQGNSAPDKSGLPSDRFSAERTGGSVSTLTIQRTQQEDSAVYLCASSLRGPATNEKLFFGSGTQLSVL.

The V and J genes are TRBV9 and TRBJ1-3; no reliable D call. CDR3 length: 13 residues. With 0 bases removed from V and 4 bases from J, the gap between germline ends came to 5 bases. CDR1 is SGDLS, CDR2 YYNGEE, per germline. CDR3 residues: CASSVADGNTIYF. For the CDR3, the DNA is TGTGCCAGCAGCGTAGCCGACGGAAACACCATATATTTT. Full variable domain (rest looked up from reference TRBV9 and TRBJ1-3): DSGVTQTPKHLITATGQRVTLRCSPRSGDLSVYWYQQSLDQGLQFLIQYYNGEERAKGNILERFSAQQFPDLHSELNLSSLELGDSALYFCASSVADGNTIYFGEGSWLTVV.

The rearrangement joins TRBV19 to TRBJ2-7; the D call may be TRBD1 or TRBD2 (5 bases each). V lost 10 bases to trimming and J lost 0 bases, with 16 bases between them. Germline lookup yields CDR1 LNHDA and CDR2 SQIVND (reference sequence). The CDR3 has 14 amino acids. DNA of the CDR3: TGTGCCACTTCTAACTCGGGGACCTCCTACGAGCAGTACTTC. Its protein product is CATSNSGTSYEQYF.

The genes are TRBV5-5 and TRBJ2-5, with D possibly TRBD1 on 5 matching bases. The V and J ends lost 0 bases and 6 bases respectively, with 9 bases between them. Germline CDR1 SGHKS, CDR2 YYEKEE (reference sequence). The CDR3 sequence is 13 residues long. In nucleotides, the CDR3 is TGTGCCAGCAGCTTGGATGACAGACAGACCCAGTACTTC. Protein: CASSLDDRQTQYF.

The V call is TRBV18, the J call TRBJ1-3; TRBD1 matches 9 bases. Germline V gives CDR1 KGHSH, CDR2 LQKENI. There are 16 residues in the CDR3. Trimming cost V 6 bases and J 0 bases; bases outside gene matches: 6. CDR3 sequence reads: CASSSGQGLSGNTIYF. As DNA, the CDR3 is TGTGCCAGCTCCAGTGGACAGGGGCTCTCTGGAAACACCATATATTTT.

This clone was counted only a few times. The rearrangement uses TRBV27 and TRBJ2-7; D may be TRBD1 (7 bases). There are 13 residues in the CDR3. The germline V gene encodes CDR1 MNHEY and CDR2 SMNVEV (reference sequence). V shed 4 bases and J shed 5 bases, with 12 bases lying between them. The chain's CDR3 is CASSSPGGNEQYF. The CDR3 DNA follows: TGTGCCAGCAGTTCGCCAGGGGGGAACGAGCAGTACTTC.

This CDR3 reads CASSTTSGGLQETQYF. CDR3 bases: TGCGCCAGCAGCACTACTAGCGGGGGCCTACAAGAGACCCAGTACTTC. The J gene is TRBJ2-5, the V gene TRBV5-1, with 11 bases fitting TRBD2. The CDR3 spans 16 residues. Germline CDR1 reads SGHRS; CDR2 reads YFSETQ. With V trimmed by 4 bases and J by 2 bases, 7 bases remained unmatched.

V is TRBV5-1 and J is TRBJ2-1, with TRBD1 matching 9 bases. Germline V CDR1 and CDR2: SGHRS, YFSETQ. This CDR3 has 15 amino acids. J was trimmed by 5 bases and V by 1 base; bases with no gene match: 4. The CDR3 here is CASSLRTGVDNEQFF. CDR3 DNA: TGCGCCAGCAGCTTGCGGACAGGGGTAGACAATGAGCAGTTCTTC.